This T cell receptor beta chain came from a study of cytomegalovirus exposure and HLA in healthy donors. The study's findings and limits: An analysis that came later showed most CMV-associated TCR beta chains appearing HLA-restricted. It was in a later analysis that TCR association rates were seen to vary by HLA locus, highest for DRB1 and lowest for HLA-C. Cytomegalovirus-associated status was assigned to more than 150 TCR beta chains. Approximately 18,000 TCR beta sequences were associated with HLA alleles at 0.05 false discovery rate in a later analysis.

PCR involved 60 Vbeta and 13 Jbeta primers. Data came from immunoSEQ multiplex PCR; TCRdb stores just in-frame clones and leaves some out. The data show approximately 110,000 clones, and the top ten clones hold approximately 0.99%. Comment on this clone: Its antigen is undetermined.

This CDR3 region has 14 residues. The V and J ends lost 1 base and 5 bases respectively, with 11 bases between them. Germline V lookup: CDR1 MGHRA, CDR2 YSYEKL. The rearrangement joins TRBV4-1 to TRBJ2-5; perhaps TRBD1 as D (5 bases). The sequenced sample was PBMCs. The origin of this receptor is a man in his late teens or twenties in good health and CMV-seronegative. The CDR3 spells CASSQGAGRETQYF. The DNA for the CDR3 is TGCGCCAGCAGCCAAGGGGCAGGGCGGGAGACCCAGTACTTC.